Listed here are 11 T cell receptor beta chains from one sample, sequenced in a study of T cell repertoires in cytomegalovirus infection. TCRdb independently ran MiXCR on the reads; one entry per CDR3 protein. Of about 900,000 distinct CDR3 sequences listed, roughly 30% are singletons. These TCRs are of unknown antigen specificity. The sequences come from cultured CD8+ T cells from PBMCs, collected from culture after CMV antigen stimulation. The receptors derive from a human donor in good health (CMV status not recorded). Some clones in this sample may be carry-over from other donors' samples.

The chain uses TRBV6-1 and TRBJ1-2; no clear D. The germline V and J ends were trimmed by 5 bases and 4 bases, with 14 bases remaining between them. Germline lookup yields CDR1 MNHNS and CDR2 SASEGT. CDR3 length equals 14 residues. CDR3 coding DNA: TGTGCCAGCAGTACTTCAGGAGCCGCCTATGGCTACACCTTC. Amino acids: CASSTSGAAYGYTF.

The genes are TRBV6-1 and TRBJ1-1; D is ambiguous. The CDR3 runs to 11 residues. Germline CDR1 is MNHNS and CDR2 is SASEGT. Trimming cost V 10 bases and J 5 bases, with 11 bases left between them. CDR3 sequence: CAIGSGTEAFF. The CDR3 DNA reads as TGTGCCATCGGGTCGGGAACTGAAGCTTTCTTT.

This clonotype was detected only a few times. The chain is built from TRBV6-8 and TRBJ1-1; D remains ambiguous. The CDR3 runs 14 residues. The V gene lost 1 base and the J gene lost 3 bases, with 9 bases spanning the gap. Germline loops: CDR1 MNHGY, CDR2 SAAAGT. CDR3 region: CASSYYNPDTEAFF. CDR3 nucleotides: TGTGCCAGCAGTTACTATAACCCCGACACTGAAGCTTTCTTT.

The rearrangement links TRBV7-9 to TRBJ2-7; 8 bases agree with TRBD1. Trimming took 1 base from V and 2 from J; bases not matched to a gene: 7. Germline V gene lookup returns CDR1 SEHNR and CDR2 FQNEAQ (reference sequence). This CDR3 is 16 amino acids long. The CDR3 here is CASSLGTGPAPYEQYV. The CDR3, as DNA: TGTGCCAGCAGCTTAGGGACAGGGCCCGCTCCCTACGAGCAGTACGTC.

The chain has TRBV6-6 and TRBJ2-7; D is ambiguous. The CDR3 is 14 residues long. Germline V gives CDR1 MNHNY, CDR2 SVGAGI (reference sequence). Trimming removed 2 bases at V and 2 bases at J, with 10 bases between. In DNA form, the CDR3 reads TGTGCCAGCAGTTACGGCCATTACCCCTACGAGCAGTACTTC. This sequence encodes CASSYGHYPYEQYF.

A few counts support this clonotype. This chain connects TRBV4-1 to TRBJ2-7; TRBD1 or TRBD2 may be the D gene (5 bases each). CDR1 MGHRA and CDR2 YSYEKL come from the germline V gene. The V gene lost 6 bases and the J gene lost 4 bases, with 16 bases spanning the gap. The CDR3 consists of 14 residues. The CDR3 here is CASRPEEGSYEQYF. CDR3 DNA: TGCGCCAGCAGGCCCGAAGAGGGGAGTTACGAGCAGTACTTC.

For this clonotype: Germline is not matched at one junction end, which may reflect a read error. The chain couples TRBV4-1 to TRBJ1-5, with no clear D. CDR1 and CDR2 from the germline V gene are MGHRA and YSYEKL. This CDR3 comprises 15 residues. This CDR3 reads CASSHWRDSIQPQHF. Here the CDR3 DNA reads TGCGCCAGCAGCCACTGGAGGGATAGCATTCAGCCCCAGCATTTT.

This clonotype was counted only a few times. The CDR3 sequence: CAISESGLARSATGELFF. The CDR3 DNA sequence: TGTGCCATCAGTGAGTCGGGACTAGCGAGATCGGCAACCGGGGAGCTGTTTTTT. V and J are TRBV10-3 and TRBJ2-2; 10 bases are a match to TRBD2. V trimming: 0 bases; J trimming: 5 bases; junction bases outside the gene matches: 9. The V gene's germline CDR1 is ENHRY and CDR2 SYGVKD. The CDR3 spans 18 residues.

The J gene is TRBJ1-1, the V gene TRBV6-2 or TRBV6-3, with D unclear. Deletions cut 6 bases from V and 4 bases from J, with 12 bases between. The CDR3 is 13 residues long. In germline, CDR1 is MNHEY, CDR2 SVGEGT. DNA of the CDR3: TGTGCCAGCAGACCTATCCCGGGCACTGAAGCTTTCTTT. Protein sequence: CASRPIPGTEAFF.

V and J are TRBV2 and TRBJ2-1; TRBD1 might be the D (6 bases). Germline assignment: CDR1 SNHLY and CDR2 FYNNEI. Trimming pared 4 bases from V and 6 bases from J, leaving 10 bases between. This CDR3 is built from 13 residues. CDR3 nucleotides: TGTGCCAGCAGTGCGGACAGAATCAATGAGCAGTTCTTC. It specifies CASSADRINEQFF.

The rearrangement uses TRBV12-3 or TRBV12-4 and TRBJ2-1; 9 nucleotides match TRBD2. This CDR3 has 14 residues. J was trimmed by 8 bases and V by 3 bases; bases with no gene match: 5. DNA of the CDR3: TGTGCCAGCAGTTTTGCGGGGGGGGCCGATGAGCAGTTCTTC. It encodes CASSFAGGADEQFF.